This T cell receptor beta chain appears in the sequencing data of a study of T cell clusters in autoimmune cytopenias. Whole-study findings and limits: Comparing secondary cytopenia with chronic lymphocytic leukemia showed no cluster-lack signature, apparently masked by lymphoma repertoire.

One tube held mixed TRB-A and TRB-B primer pools for touch-down PCR. From its re-call of the multiplex PCR reads, TCRdb lists each CDR3 protein once, without DNA. The specimen's table records 12,000 or so distinct CDR3 sequences. The CDR3 loop spans 12 amino acids. Some 40,000 genome equivalents of blood DNA were amplified for TRB. As regards this clonotype: Its antigen is currently unknown.

This chain links TRBV12-3 or TRBV12-4 with TRBJ1-6; the TRBD1 assignment by TCRdb is unverifiable without DNA. This TCR was recovered from a human donor with an autoimmune cytopenia or autoimmune hepatitis (not recorded which). Sequencing was done on a sample of peripheral blood. The CDR3 sequence: CASTLGDSPLHF.